This TCR beta chain was recorded in a study of blood T cell repertoires in COVID-19. CDR1 and CDR2 from the germline V gene are MNHNY and SVGAGI (reference sequence). This CDR3 comprises 15 residues. The V and J ends lost 0 bases and 3 bases respectively, with 11 bases between them. Authors' analysis steps: Estimation of nucleated cell counts relied on the amplification of reference gene primers. The method was immunoSEQ multiplex PCR; TCRdb's version includes in-frame clones alone and lacks a portion of them. D and trimming were read from the DNA, whereas the V and J calls and clone size are those reported in that table. The repertoire holds under 250,000 clones, with 83% as singletons. This clone occurred a few times.

This chain joins TRBV6-6 and TRBJ1-2; D gene unclear. The sample comprised peripheral blood. The receptor was derived from a woman aged 70-85 years with active or convalescent COVID-19. The CDR3 loop is CASSYSRSADYGYTF. The CDR3 coding sequence is TGTGCCAGCAGTTACTCGAGAAGTGCTGACTATGGCTACACCTTC.